This TCR beta chain was found in a study of blood T cell repertoires in COVID-19 (dated by TCRdb to 2019 to 2021). Regarding the study in general: The collaborator samples originated in the United States, Italy and Spain and spanned the acute and convalescent phases of COVID-19. The prospective study material was composed of cDNA or gDNA derived from T cells, B-cell-depleted T cells, or PBMCs. The dataset comprised deeply sampled blood TCRbeta repertoires from subjects exposed to, actively infected with, or recovered from COVID-19. The repertoires were released in a freely available public database meant as a resource for research on the immune response to SARS-CoV-2. The sample metadata nearly always contained a de-identified subject ID, COVID-19 status, age in years and sex. Where available, HLA class I and class II types were taken from metadata supplied by the sample provider and were not determined by assay-based typing. The samples were drawn from two sources: the first 160 participants of the ongoing ImmuneRACE study, and 950 to 1,500 subjects contributed by 6 global collaborators.

TCRbeta CDR3 regions were amplified from genomic DNA using the immunoSEQ Assay, a bias-controlled multiplex PCR. As for the original processing: The number of nucleated cells in each sample was estimated by amplification of reference gene primers within the assay. Sequence reads were collapsed and filtered to measure the absolute abundance of every unique TCRbeta CDR3 rearrangement. For each sample, productive Simpson clonality was calculated by taking the square root of Simpson's diversity index across productive rearrangements. As stored in TCRdb, this immuneACCESS dataset retains in-frame rearrangements with V and J assigned. A fraction of the clones does not appear; measured against another copy, unresolved V genes explain less than half of the discrepancy, and the remainder lacks a known reason. The D gene and trimming were derived from the DNA, and the V and J assignments and clone size from that table. The sample records over 150,000 clones, roughly 88% of which are singletons. Of the sample, 7% is held by the ten largest clones.

One collaborating source in Seattle enrolled patients during active infection and followed them longitudinally through the course of disease. Collaborating institutions collected whole blood in K2EDTA tubes following their own protocols. Collaborator samples were shipped for TCRbeta analysis as frozen whole blood, isolated PBMCs, or DNA extracted from either sample type. General conclusions and limits of the study: How much clinical and demographic metadata was included differed by source and by participant, and the metadata was provided uncurated.

Germline trimming amounts to 0 bases on V and 2 bases on J, with 4 as the count of junction bases outside the gene matches. CDR3 length: 17 amino acids, cysteine to phenylalanine. CDR3 DNA is the only sequence kept; it has 51 bases, read in frame from the first base. From a lookup of the germline V gene, CDR1 and CDR2 are SGHNT and YENEEA. Concerning this clone: There is no known antigen for this receptor. The sample holds no much larger clone one base away, and base qualities are not on file.

The sample comprised peripheral blood. The chain is encoded by TRBV11-3 joined to TRBJ2-7; TRBD2 agrees with 13 junctional bases. The receptor was isolated from a woman in her thirties or forties with COVID-19, enrolled during active disease. The encoded CDR3 is CASSLDGGLAGTYEQYF. The DNA reads TGTGCCAGCAGCTTAGATGGGGGACTAGCGGGAACCTACGAGCAGTACTTC. Reference TRBV11-3 and TRBJ2-7 proteins supply the regions before and after the CDR3; the full variable domain is: EAGVVQSPRYKIIEKKQPVAFWCNPISGHNTLYWYLQNLGQGPELLIRYENEEAVDDSQLPKDRFSAERLKGVDSTLKIQPAELGDSAVYLCASSLDGGLAGTYEQYFGPGTRLTVT.